This T cell receptor (beta chain) was observed in a study of shared clonotypes between healthy human individuals. Germline V gene data show CDR1 as SGHRS and CDR2 as YFSETQ. This CDR3 region has 14 residues. V trimming: 0 bases; J trimming: 14 bases; junction bases outside the gene matches: 7. The study, taken as a whole, reports: Larger richness was generally estimated for naive than memory subsets.

There were only Caucasian adults among the donors, and all lived in Nashville, Tennessee. In the case of this clone: Its antigen is currently unknown.

Generated by immunoSEQ multiplex PCR, the TCRdb table keeps only in-frame clones and is missing some. This table holds about 380,000 clones, around 96% found once. V gene TRBV5-1 combines with J gene TRBJ2-1; 11 bases match TRBD2. This receptor was obtained from a man aged 25-45 years in good health. Sample: memory CD8+ T cells sorted from blood. The subset here: CD45RO+ cells pooled with CCR7-negative TemRA cells. CDR3: CASSLGLAGRMKFF. The CDR3 DNA is TGCGCCAGCAGCTTGGGACTAGCGGGAAGGATGAAGTTCTTC.